A selection of T cell receptor beta chains follows, all from one sample in a study of blood T cell repertoires in COVID-19. Sequencing used immunoSEQ multiplex PCR; TCRdb keeps in-frame clones, though not all of them. Counted here are some 130,000 clones, around 89% occurring once; the ten biggest clones make up roughly 18%. Material for sequencing was peripheral blood. The origin of the receptors is a man in his forties or fifties with active or convalescent COVID-19. CDR3s include the opening cysteine and the closing phenylalanine or tryptophan. Fields, in order: V gene, J gene, D gene, clone size, CDR3 protein, CDR3 DNA. D genes are given only for firm matches. The size entry is marked missing in some rows and otherwise reads once, few, many or a size class.

TRBV10-1	TRBJ1-1	.	once	CASSESYWNTEAFF	TGCGCCAGCAGTGAGTCGTATTGGAACACTGAAGCTTTCTTT
TRBV28	TRBJ2-2	TRBD2	.	CASSPSLAGGQAKLFF	TGTGCCAGCAGTCCATCACTAGCGGGAGGGCAAGCGAAGCTGTTTTTT
TRBV5-1	TRBJ2-7	.	.	CASSPRDTNRDYEQYF	TGCGCCAGCAGCCCAAGGGACACCAATCGGGACTACGAGCAGTACTTC
TRBV7-2	TRBJ2-3	TRBD2	.	CASSLVPSGGAWDTQYF	TGTGCCAGCAGCTTAGTTCCTAGCGGGGGGGCCTGGGATACGCAGTATTTT
TRBV10-3	TRBJ1-2	TRBD1	few	CAISEDRGVVGYTF	TGTGCCATCAGCGAAGACAGGGGGGTAGTTGGCTACACCTTC
TRBV28	TRBJ1-1	.	.	CASSWTDHTEAFF	TGTGCCAGCTCTTGGACAGATCACACTGAAGCTTTCTTT
TRBV4-1	TRBJ1-1	TRBD1	.	CASSQGRIQGAYTEAFF	TGCGCCAGCAGCCAGGGGAGGATTCAGGGGGCTTATACTGAAGCTTTCTTT
TRBV6-5	TRBJ2-1	TRBD2	once	CASSRSSGGYEQFF	TGTGCCAGCAGCCGGTCTAGCGGGGGGTATGAGCAGTTCTTC
TRBV18	TRBJ2-7	.	.	CASSHPTDPVGEQYF	TGTGCCAGCTCACACCCGACAGACCCGGTGGGCGAGCAGTACTTC
TRBV27	TRBJ2-7	TRBD2	.	CASSLSIRDPSGRLYEQYF	TGTGCCAGCAGTTTATCGATACGGGACCCTAGCGGGAGGTTGTACGAGCAGTACTTC
TRBV28	TRBJ2-7	.	.	CASSRTAGPYEQYF	TGTGCCAGCAGCCGGACTGCAGGCCCCTACGAGCAGTACTTC
TRBV7-8	TRBJ1-3	TRBD1	few	CASSLNRDRVGNTIYF	TGTGCCAGCAGCCTAAACCGGGACAGGGTTGGAAACACCATATATTTT
TRBV9	TRBJ2-5	.	.	CASSVGDIIQETQYF	TGTGCCAGCAGCGTAGGGGACATTATACAAGAGACCCAGTACTTC
TRBV2	TRBJ2-5	TRBD2	.	CASSEHLRLAGNQETQYF	TGTGCCAGCAGCGAACACCTCCGACTAGCGGGGAACCAAGAGACCCAGTACTTC
TRBV30	TRBJ1-1	TRBD1	.	CASDRGRSIVTEAFF	TGTGCCAGCGACAGGGGGCGGTCGATTGTCACTGAAGCTTTCTTT
TRBV10-3	TRBJ2-1	.	.	CAITPNPGSYNEQFF	TGTGCCATCACCCCCAACCCGGGCTCCTACAATGAGCAGTTCTTC
TRBV19	TRBJ2-3	.	.	CASSHRLVIDTQYF	TGTGCCAGTAGTCACCGACTAGTTATAGATACGCAGTATTTT
TRBV5-1	TRBJ2-5	.	.	CASSLGPFQETQYF	TGCGCCAGCAGCTTGGGGCCATTCCAAGAGACCCAGTACTTC
TRBV7-9	TRBJ1-3	TRBD1	once	CASSRKTGAEGNTIYF	TGTGCCAGCAGCCGAAAGACAGGGGCAGAGGGAAACACCATATATTTT
TRBV12-3/TRBV12-4	TRBJ2-1	.	many	CASGQLSYNEQFF	TGTGCCAGTGGACAGTTATCCTACAATGAGCAGTTCTTC
TRBV19	TRBJ1-4	TRBD1	.	CASSTPSGQGGFNEKLFF	TGTGCCAGTAGTACTCCCTCGGGACAGGGAGGCTTTAATGAAAAACTGTTTTTT
TRBV7-2	TRBJ2-1	.	.	CASSLESVSGYNEQFF	TGTGCCAGCAGCTTAGAGTCGGTCAGCGGATACAATGAGCAGTTCTTC
TRBV30	TRBJ2-2	.	.	CAWSWGDTGELFF	TGTGCCTGGAGTTGGGGGGACACCGGGGAGCTGTTTTTT
TRBV30	TRBJ1-5	.	.	CAWSGFNQPQHF	TGTGCCTGGTCGGGGTTCAATCAGCCCCAGCATTTT
TRBV30	TRBJ2-1	.	.	CAWLVGAYNEQFF	TGTGCCTGGCTTGTAGGGGCCTACAATGAGCAGTTCTTC
TRBV5-6	TRBJ2-7	.	.	CASSTYEQYF	TGTGCCAGCAGCACATACGAGCAGTACTTC
TRBV5-4	TRBJ1-2	TRBD1	.	CASSLPLDRGLDGYTF	TGTGCCAGCAGCCTCCCACTGGACAGGGGGCTGGATGGCTACACCTTC
TRBV19	TRBJ2-5	TRBD1	once	CASSIGTGRHETQYF	TGTGCCAGTAGTATCGGGACAGGGCGTCATGAGACCCAGTACTTC
TRBV24-1	TRBJ2-1	TRBD1	.	CATSDPGQDYNEQFF	TGTGCCACCAGTGACCCGGGACAGGACTACAATGAGCAGTTCTTC
TRBV5-1	TRBJ1-4	.	.	CASSAEGTTNEKLFF	TGCGCCAGCAGCGCCGAGGGTACAACTAATGAAAAACTGTTTTTT
TRBV3-1/TRBV3-2	TRBJ2-1	TRBD1	.	CASMGQGANNEQFF	TGTGCCAGCATGGGACAGGGGGCCAACAATGAGCAGTTCTTC
TRBV5-1	TRBJ2-5	TRBD1	.	CASSLEGQGQETQYF	TGCGCCAGCAGCTTGGAAGGACAGGGTCAAGAGACCCAGTACTTC
TRBV28	TRBJ2-5	.	.	CASSTTGSTQYF	TGTGCCAGCAGCACCACAGGGTCCACCCAGTACTTC
TRBV27	TRBJ2-3	TRBD2	.	CASSPRASGIIYTDTQYF	TGTGCCAGCAGTCCCCGGGCTAGCGGGATTATTTACACAGATACGCAGTATTTT
TRBV11-2	TRBJ2-2	TRBD2	.	CASSLDPRLAGTTGELFF	TGTGCCAGCAGCTTAGACCCCCGACTAGCGGGGACTACCGGGGAGCTGTTTTTT
TRBV5-1	TRBJ2-1	.	.	CASSLSMSYNEQFF	TGCGCCAGCAGCTTAAGCATGTCCTACAATGAGCAGTTCTTC
TRBV20-1	TRBJ2-1	.	few	CSMEEGEQFF	TGCAGTATGGAGGAGGGTGAGCAGTTCTTC
TRBV6-5	TRBJ1-2	.	.	CASSRGTAAGYTF	TGTGCCAGCAGCCGCGGGACGGCCGCAGGCTACACCTTC
TRBV2	TRBJ2-2	.	.	CASIPMNTGELFF	TGTGCCAGCATCCCCATGAACACCGGGGAGCTGTTTTTT
TRBV7-9	TRBJ2-2	TRBD2	.	CASSLAGELAENTGELFF	TGTGCCAGCAGCTTAGCGGGAGAACTAGCGGAAAACACCGGGGAGCTGTTTTTT
TRBV28	TRBJ2-5	.	.	CASSLVAQETQYF	TGTGCCAGCAGCCTGGTAGCCCAAGAGACCCAGTACTTC
TRBV19	TRBJ2-7	.	once	CASSLRQGGYEQYF	TGTGCCAGTAGTCTACGACAGGGAGGTTACGAGCAGTACTTC
TRBV3-1/TRBV3-2	TRBJ1-2	TRBD1	.	CASSQAGQGTLYGYTF	TGTGCCAGCAGCCAAGCAGGACAGGGTACCCTTTATGGCTACACCTTC
TRBV10-2	TRBJ1-1	.	.	CASSQFSMNTEAFF	TGCGCCAGCAGTCAGTTCAGTATGAACACTGAAGCTTTCTTT
TRBV6-5	TRBJ1-6	.	.	CASTEGLSNSPLHF	TGTGCCAGCACCGAGGGACTAAGCAATTCACCCCTCCACTTT
TRBV4-2	TRBJ2-2	TRBD2	.	CASSQELAGANTGELFF	TGTGCCAGCAGCCAAGAACTAGCGGGGGCCAACACCGGGGAGCTGTTTTTT